The 20 T cell receptor beta chains below were found in one sample sequenced in a study of blood T cell repertoires in COVID-19. Sequencing used immunoSEQ multiplex PCR; TCRdb keeps in-frame clones, though not all of them. This repertoire shows about 300,000 clones, under 90% found once; its top ten account for over 1.5%. Sequenced material: peripheral blood. The receptors derive from a woman aged 30 to 39 with COVID-19, enrolled during active disease.

This chain links TRBV7-3 with TRBJ2-1; TRBD2 matches at 9 bases. The germline CDR1 and CDR2 sequences are SGHTA and FQGTGA. The CDR3 spans 16 residues. Trimming removed 5 bases from V and 2 bases from J; junction bases left unmatched: 7. For the CDR3, the DNA is TGTGCCAGCAGCCCGTTAGCGGGGGCCCCCTACAATGAGCAGTTCTTC. It specifies CASSPLAGAPYNEQFF. Together with reference TRBV7-3 and TRBJ2-1, the CDR3 gives the full variable domain: GAGVSQTPSNKVTEKGKYVELRCDPISGHTALYWYRQSLGQGPEFLIYFQGTGAADDSGLPNDRFFAVRPEGSVSTLKIQRTERGDSAVYLCASSPLAGAPYNEQFFGPGTRLTVL.

The chain links TRBV27 to TRBJ1-2; possibly TRBD1 for D (6 bases). This CDR3 spans 13 amino acids. Germline loops: CDR1 MNHEY, CDR2 SMNVEV (reference sequence). Between the trimmed V and J ends, which lost 7 bases and 8 bases, there was a span of 17 bases. The DNA for the CDR3 is TGTGCCAGCAAAGAGTGGCCAGGGGCAGGCTACACCTTC. This encodes CASKEWPGAGYTF.

This sequence joins TRBV3-1 (or the pseudogene TRBV3-2) and TRBJ2-4, with 7 bases fitting TRBD1. The J segment lost 15 bases and the V segment lost 1 base, leaving 15 bases of the junction unmatched. This CDR3 region has 15 residues. Germline-derived CDR1 and CDR2 are LGHDT and YNNKEL (reference sequence). CDR3 sequence reads: CASSQGFRTGELRYF. The CDR3 nucleotides are TGTGCCAGCAGCCAAGGGTTCCGGACAGGAGAACTGCGGTACTTC.

V and J are TRBV6-5 and TRBJ1-2, with D unresolved. This CDR3 is built from 14 residues. Germline CDR1 and CDR2: MNHEY and SVGAGI. The V and J ends lost 4 bases and 6 bases respectively, with 15 bases between them. The CDR3 here is CASSFKAGRDGYTF. The CDR3 region has the DNA TGTGCCAGCAGTTTCAAGGCGGGTCGGGATGGCTACACCTTC.

CDR3 protein: CASSQDSLPYRGYTF. In nucleotides, the CDR3 is TGTGCCAGCAGCCAAGATTCGTTACCCTATCGTGGCTACACCTTC. The chain uses TRBV4-2 and TRBJ1-2; D gene ambiguous. The germline V gene has CDR1 LGHNA and CDR2 YNFKEQ. The CDR3 runs 15 residues. Trimming stripped 0 bases from V and 7 bases from J, with 15 bases between.

V is TRBV11-3 and J is TRBJ1-6, with unresolved D. Trimming cost V 4 bases and J 6 bases, with 10 bases left between them. Germline CDR1 and CDR2: SGHNT and YENEEA. The CDR3 totals 14 residues. The CDR3 reads CASSSQASNSPLHF. CDR3 nucleotides: TGTGCCAGCAGCTCCCAGGCGAGTAATTCACCCCTCCACTTT.

This chain uses TRBV5-1 with TRBJ2-7; TRBD2 matches at 13 bases. Germline V lookup: CDR1 SGHRS, CDR2 YFSETQ. V trimming: 3 bases; J trimming: 5 bases; junction bases outside the gene matches: 11. CDR3 size: 17 residues. The CDR3 loop is CASSSGLAGAEGDEQYF. DNA for the CDR3: TGCGCCAGCAGCTCTGGACTAGCGGGGGCCGAGGGAGACGAGCAGTACTTC.

This sequence joins TRBV15 and TRBJ1-3, with D unclear. V shed 4 bases and J shed 0 bases, with 19 bases lying between them. Looked up from germline, CDR1 is LNHNV and CDR2 is YYDKDF (reference sequence). The CDR3 length is 18 residues. Here the CDR3 DNA reads TGTGCCACCAGCAAGAGGCCGCGAGAGGGCCCCTCTGGAAACACCATATATTTT. Its protein is CATSKRPREGPSGNTIYF.

This chain uses TRBV6-5 with TRBJ2-4; 13 positions agree with TRBD2. The CDR3 is made up of 14 amino acids. The germline V gene has CDR1 MNHEY and CDR2 SVGAGI. The V and J ends lost 5 bases and 8 bases, in that order; junction bases with no gene match: 3. CDR3 region: CASSPGTSGDIQYF. DNA for the CDR3: TGTGCCAGCAGTCCCGGGACTAGCGGGGACATTCAGTACTTC.

CDR3 nucleotides: TGTGCCAACTCTCTTACAGGGGGCACTGAAGCTTTCTTT. Translated: CANSLTGGTEAFF. The rearrangement uses TRBV6-5 and TRBJ1-1, with TRBD1 matching 8 bases. CDR1 MNHEY and CDR2 SVGAGI come from the germline V gene. The length of the CDR3 is 13 residues. V lost 10 bases and J lost 4; bases outside the gene matches: 8.

The chain joins TRBV6-5 to TRBJ2-3, with D possibly matching TRBD2 (6 bases). The CDR3 covers 14 residues. Germline values: CDR1 MNHEY, CDR2 SVGAGI. Trimming took off 10 bases at V and 4 bases at J, with 18 bases between the two ends. The CDR3 region is CATARGINADTQYF. CDR3 sequence (DNA): TGTGCCACCGCCCGGGGGATAAACGCAGATACGCAGTATTTT.

The gene calls are TRBV4-1 and TRBJ1-2, with D possibly being TRBD1 (6 bases). The CDR3 is 15 amino acids. V shed 4 bases and J shed 0 bases, with 12 bases lying between them. Germline V gene data show CDR1 as MGHRA and CDR2 as YSYEKL. Written as DNA, the CDR3 is TGCGCCAGCAGCCCTAGGGACAATTCTAACTATGGCTACACCTTC. Its translation: CASSPRDNSNYGYTF.

The rearrangement joins TRBV7-9 to TRBJ1-2; unclear D gene. CDR3 length: 14 residues. Trimming cost V 5 bases and J 7 bases, with 17 bases left between them. Germline V gives CDR1 SEHNR, CDR2 FQNEAQ (reference sequence). CDR3 sequence: CASSPGVGSGGYTF. CDR3 DNA sequence: TGTGCCAGCAGCCCCGGTGTGGGTTCGGGTGGCTACACCTTC. Looking up the rest from reference TRBV7-9 and TRBJ1-2 gives the full variable domain: DTGVSQNPRHKITKRGQNVTFRCDPISEHNRLYWYRQTLGQGPEFLTYFQNEAQLEKSRLLSDRFSAERPKGSFSTLEIQRTEQGDSAMYLCASSPGVGSGGYTFGSGTRLTVV.

V usage is TRBV6-1 and J usage is TRBJ2-7; no clear D gene. CDR3 length: 14 residues. CDR1 is MNHNS and CDR2 is SASEGT in the germline V gene. V lost 2 bases and J lost 2, with 10 bases in between. The CDR3 DNA reads as TGTGCCAGCAGTGAACACATACCACCCTACGAGCAGTACTTC. Translated: CASSEHIPPYEQYF.

This clone was detected only a few times. The rearrangement uses TRBV6-5 and TRBJ2-2; 8 nucleotides match TRBD2. The germline CDR1 and CDR2 sequences are MNHEY and SVGAGI. Losses at the gene ends were 4 bases for V and 7 bases for J; bases not matched to a gene: 5. The CDR3 consists of 14 residues. CDR3 DNA sequence: TGTGCCAGCAGTTTTGGACTAGCCTTCGGGGAGCTGTTTTTT. Its protein product is CASSFGLAFGELFF.

This clone came up a few times. The genes are TRBV3-1 (or the pseudogene TRBV3-2) and TRBJ2-7, with D possibly TRBD2 on 7 matching bases. Germline V lookup: CDR1 LGHDT, CDR2 YNNKEL (reference sequence). Trimming removed 1 base at V and 6 bases at J, with 16 bases between. The CDR3 runs 15 residues. CDR3 loop: CASSQGAGAFSEQYF. CDR3 sequence (DNA): TGTGCCAGCAGCCAAGGGGCGGGGGCTTTTTCCGAGCAGTACTTC.

This clone has more than one count but fewer than ten. Germline is not matched at one junction end, which may reflect a read error. The DNA for the CDR3 is TGTGCCACCAGACAGTCCTTTAACTTTGGCTACACCTTC. Amino acids: CATRQSFNFGYTF. The chain uses TRBV6-5 and TRBJ1-2, with D maybe TRBD1 (5 bases). The length of the CDR3 is 13 residues. Germline CDR1 reads MNHEY; CDR2 reads SVGAGI.

This rearrangement joins TRBV3-1 (or the pseudogene TRBV3-2) to TRBJ1-4; 7 nucleotides align to TRBD1. Germline V gene lookup returns CDR1 LGHDT and CDR2 YNNKEL (reference sequence). The CDR3 sequence is 17 residues long. The V gene end was trimmed by 0 bases and the J gene end by 7 bases; junction bases not matched to a gene: 11. The CDR3 coding sequence is TGTGCCAGCAGCCAAGATGGTTACGGGACAGTCATTGAAAAACTGTTTTTT. It is translated as CASSQDGYGTVIEKLFF.

The genes are TRBV6-5 and TRBJ2-5; a possible D gene is TRBD2 (6 bases). This CDR3 contains 12 residues. Trimming left V 2 bases short and J 5 bases short, with 6 bases between. From germline, CDR1 is MNHEY and CDR2 SVGAGI. In DNA, the CDR3 is TGTGCCAGCAGTTACGGGGGGGAGACCCAGTACTTC. Translation: CASSYGGETQYF.

This sequence joins TRBV7-2 and TRBJ2-5; D uncertain. Trimming pared 1 base from V and 3 bases from J, leaving 6 bases between. CDR3 length: 13 residues. Germline-derived CDR1 and CDR2 are SGHTA and FQGNSA. The CDR3 DNA is TGTGCCAGCAGCTTAGGCAGAAAAGAGACCCAGTACTTC. Encoded protein: CASSLGRKETQYF.